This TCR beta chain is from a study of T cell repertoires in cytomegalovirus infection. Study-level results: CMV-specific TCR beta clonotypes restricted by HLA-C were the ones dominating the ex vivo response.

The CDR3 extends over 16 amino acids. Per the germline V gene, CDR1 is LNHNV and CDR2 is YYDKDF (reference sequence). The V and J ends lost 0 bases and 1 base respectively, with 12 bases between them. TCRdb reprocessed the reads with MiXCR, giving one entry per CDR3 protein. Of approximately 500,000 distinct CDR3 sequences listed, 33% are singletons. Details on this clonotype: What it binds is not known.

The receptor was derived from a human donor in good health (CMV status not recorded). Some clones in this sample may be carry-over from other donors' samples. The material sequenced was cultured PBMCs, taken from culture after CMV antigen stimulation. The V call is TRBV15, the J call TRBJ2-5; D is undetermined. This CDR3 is CATSRDVRKTQETQYF. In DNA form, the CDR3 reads TGTGCCACCAGCAGAGATGTCAGAAAGACCCAAGAGACCCAGTACTTC.